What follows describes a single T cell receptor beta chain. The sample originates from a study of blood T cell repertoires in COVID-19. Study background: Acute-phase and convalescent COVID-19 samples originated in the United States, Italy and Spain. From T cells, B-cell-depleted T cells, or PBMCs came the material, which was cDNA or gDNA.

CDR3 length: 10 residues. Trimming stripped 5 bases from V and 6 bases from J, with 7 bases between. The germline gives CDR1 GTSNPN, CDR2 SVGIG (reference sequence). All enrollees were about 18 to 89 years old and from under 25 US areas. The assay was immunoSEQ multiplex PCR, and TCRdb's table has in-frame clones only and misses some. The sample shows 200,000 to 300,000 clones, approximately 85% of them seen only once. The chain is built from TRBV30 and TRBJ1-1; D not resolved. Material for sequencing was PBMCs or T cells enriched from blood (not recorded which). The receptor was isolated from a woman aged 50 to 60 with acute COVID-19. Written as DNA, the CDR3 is TGTGCCTGGGGGAGGGCTGAAGCTTTCTTT. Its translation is CAWGRAEAFF.